This T cell receptor (beta chain) derives from a study of T cells in localized non-small cell lung cancer. Findings and caveats of the study: An association was observed between higher blood T cell density and longer overall survival.

Regarding this clone: Its specificity is not known.

The ends were cut back, 7 bases at V and 4 bases at J, with 20 bases in the middle. The CDR3 has 16 residues. Germline V CDR1 and CDR2: MNHNY, SVGAGI (reference sequence). Assay used: immunoSEQ multiplex PCR; TCRdb lists only in-frame clones, some missing. The sample lists about 25,000 clones, about 87% seen once, with around a tenth in the top ten. The sequencing used peripheral blood mononuclear cells, collected before any cancer treatment. The genes are TRBV6-6 and TRBJ2-1; D perhaps matches TRBD2 (6 bases). This TCR was recovered from a woman aged 40 to 75 with stage III lung adenocarcinoma. The CDR3 sequence: CASNTRGSTSYNEQFF. In DNA, the CDR3 is TGTGCCAGCAACACACGGGGGAGCACATCGTACAATGAGCAGTTCTTC.